This TCR beta chain was identified during a study of identical twins (dated by TCRdb to the mid-2010s). For context, the study as a whole: TCR alpha and beta repertoires from monozygotic twins, unrelated adults of various ages and cord blood were deep-sequenced to test whether fetal clonotypes persist. To rule out contamination, the twin experiments were replicated at different times with different library preparation protocols.

Study-level results and caveats: Excess twin sharing in beta out-of-frame sequences was weaker because fewer shared sequences lowered the signal-to-noise ratio. In monozygotic twins, recombination models systematically underestimated out-of-frame TCR alpha sharing, but the models matched the sharing seen between unrelated individuals. Invariant T cells such as MAIT and iNKT could partly confound zero-insertion analyses, though diverse VJ usage argued against this for most clonotypes. Fewer insertions were carried by abundant cord blood beta clonotypes, a similar but weaker trend appeared in young adult naive repertoires, and no such trend appeared in memory repertoires. Compared with coincidental sharing between unrelated individuals, an excess of low generation-probability sequences was observed among out-of-frame TCR alpha sequences shared between twins. Because the same donors could not be followed over many years, conclusions were based on cross-sectional statistical analysis.

To note about this clonotype: There is no known antigen for this receptor. No per-base quality is available; no much larger clone lies one base away.

Every donor was a healthy Caucasian. Including cysteine and phenylalanine, the CDR3 has 14 amino acids. Only the CDR3 portion is preserved as DNA: 42 bases, with reading frame beginning at the first base. Unmatched junction bases come to 11, with V trimmed by 8 bases and J by 9 bases. The germline V gene yields SNHLY for CDR1 and FYNNEI for CDR2. Receptor amplification or capture employed 5' RACE. The instrument was an Illumina HiSeq 2000. Template switching added a universal primer binding site, and the final cDNA carried a unique molecular identifier that allowed TCR cDNA molecules to be counted accurately. Specific primers in the conserved constant-segment region were used to synthesize first-strand cDNA for TCR alpha and beta chains. Each cDNA library was double barcoded, with a SMART-Mk sample barcode plus Illumina barcodes, to control for contamination. TruSeq adapter sequences and Illumina sample barcodes were added in two successive PCR steps. TCR alpha and beta cDNA libraries were sequenced on the Illumina HiSeq platform with custom primers. Processing in the source paper ran as follows. Raw reads were processed with MiGEC to extract unique molecular identifiers, and MiXCR was used to determine CDR3 positions. Recombination models were inferred per individual with the repgenHMM and IGoR tools using an EM algorithm. The analysis of shared clonotypes was done with the tcR package in R, with sharing normalized by the product of cloneset sizes. Out-of-frame nonproductive sequences were analyzed to study raw recombination free of thymic and clonal selection effects. TCRdb trimmed the raw reads at Q25, called clones with MiXCR and kept productive beta chains. Merged by CDR3 protein, the rows form single entries marked with the most common genes and DNA. For this entry, the V and J calls and clone size follow TCRdb and not the study's own pipeline. In all, the sample holds around 1.7 million distinct CDR3 sequences, and around 29% of those were seen once. About 0.27% of the sample goes to the ten largest clones.

The clonotype comes from a newborn girl in good health. This chain joins TRBV2 to TRBJ2-1; TRBD2 fits 9 bases in the junction. Sequenced input: cord blood. Read as DNA, the sequence is TGTGCCAGCCGCGGGACTAGCAGGCCCCTTGAGCAGTTCTTC. Its protein is CASRGTSRPLEQFF.